The rows below give T cell receptor beta chains drawn from one sample of a study of cytomegalovirus exposure and HLA in healthy donors. The table came from immunoSEQ multiplex PCR; TCRdb's copy has only in-frame clones and leaves some out. The sample lists about 200,000 clones, around 85% occurring once. Source material: PBMCs. Source of these receptors: a man in his fifties in good health and CMV-seronegative. The CDR3 runs from the conserved cysteine through the conserved F or W. Each record gives: V gene, clone size, CDR3 protein. The listing skips clone size in some rows; elsewhere it reads once, few, many or a size class.

>TRBV27|few
CASSPLAGNYNEQFF
>TRBV28|NA
CASTSGNYNEQFF
>TRBV21-1|NA
CASSKVLQAGGGKNAKNIQYF
>TRBV18|NA
CASSPGTGVDTQYF
>TRBV28|NA
CASSLGGTTKNIQYF
>TRBV2|NA
CASSRDRVKYGYTF
>TRBV30|NA
CAWTYGQGLSYEQYF
>TRBV28|NA
CASSLGLAGENEQFF
>TRBV6-5|NA
CASSYGTSYEQYF
>TRBV2|few
CASSRVLAGGTDTQYF
>TRBV11-1|NA
CASSTRTGENTEAFF
>TRBV7-6|NA
CASSLVADNTGELFF
>TRBV5-4|NA
CASSINRDSKLFF
>TRBV5-4|NA
CASSIASGSYNEQLF
>TRBV5-1|NA
CASRAGTSGIFTDTQYF
>TRBV6-5|NA
CASSPQTGKANEQYF
>TRBV6-5|NA
CASSYSKGVNSPLHF
>TRBV2|NA
CASSEIGGASNYGYTF
>TRBV4-2|NA
CASSQDGPISGRATGELFF
>TRBV5-1|NA
CASNIETGSYEQYF
>TRBV7-2|once
CASSHSGVNYEQYF
>TRBV10-3|once
CAISESVAGGPENTDTQYF
>TRBV6-6|NA
CASSWAGEGAAYEQYF
>TRBV6-5|NA
CASRNTGYSNQPQHF